These 28 T cell receptor beta chains came from one sample sequenced in a study of CD8 T cells in Susac syndrome (dated by TCRdb to the late 2010s). The library was made by the immunoSEQ multiplex PCR assay. RNA was extracted using the RNeasy kit, and about 0.45 to 1 microgram was reverse transcribed with random hexamers. TCRdb passed the public sequencing reads through fastp at Q25 and MiXCR, retaining productive beta sequences. One record per CDR3 amino acid sequence lists the most common genes and DNA. This sample gives around 170,000 distinct CDR3 sequences in total; around 94% of them show up just once. The ten largest clones capture over 0.095% of the sample. Material for sequencing was CD4+ T cells from PBMCs. The source is a human donor with Susac syndrome.

This chain links TRBV15 with TRBJ2-5; no definite D call. Germline CDR1 is LNHNV and CDR2 is YYDKDF (reference sequence). V shed 2 bases and J shed 4 bases, with 11 bases lying between them. This CDR3 spans 14 amino acids. Here the CDR3 reads CATSRSYSVETQYF. The CDR3 DNA reads as TGTGCCACCAGCAGATCATACAGTGTAGAGACCCAGTACTTC.

This rearrangement joins TRBV9 to TRBJ2-7, with a tentative D call TRBD2 (6 bases). CDR1 is SGDLS and CDR2 is YYNGEE in the germline V gene. V was shortened by 0 bases and J by 2 bases, with 15 bases between the two germline ends. The CDR3 is 16 amino acids. The CDR3 DNA is TGTGCCAGCAGCGTAGGGGGGGACCAATACCCCTACGAGCAGTACTTC. Protein product: CASSVGGDQYPYEQYF.

The chain links TRBV4-2 to TRBJ1-3; D is ambiguous. Germline V gene sequence: CDR1 LGHNA, CDR2 YNFKEQ. Trimming stripped 8 bases from V and 0 bases from J, with 14 bases between. The CDR3 has 15 amino acids. In DNA, the CDR3 is TGTGCCAGCGGGCAAGGGATCCACTCTGGAAACACCATATATTTT. It codes for CASGQGIHSGNTIYF.

The V call is TRBV18, the J call TRBJ2-5; D remains ambiguous. Germline V gives CDR1 KGHSH, CDR2 LQKENI. The V end lost 5 bases, the J end lost 5 bases, and 6 bases lay between the germline ends. This CDR3 region has 11 residues. CDR3 DNA: TGTGCCAGCTCATCCACGGAGACCCAGTACTTC. Its protein product is CASSSTETQYF.

This chain joins TRBV10-1 and TRBJ2-1, with D unclear. The germline V gene has CDR1 WNHNN and CDR2 SYGVQD (reference sequence). The length of the CDR3 is 16 residues. The V end was cut by 3 bases, the J end by 5 bases, with 17 bases between. The CDR3 region is CASSDPVVGSNNEQFF. CDR3 in DNA: TGCGCCAGCAGTGATCCCGTCGTAGGCTCGAACAATGAGCAGTTCTTC.

The chain links TRBV6-5 to TRBJ2-7, with D possibly called TRBD1 or TRBD2 (6 bases each). Trimming took 6 bases from V and 2 from J, leaving 14 bases between them. Germline V lookup: CDR1 MNHEY, CDR2 SVGAGI. The CDR3 extends over 14 amino acids. CDR3 residues: CASSRRGAAYEQYF. The CDR3 DNA follows: TGTGCCAGCAGCAGGAGGGGGGCCGCCTACGAGCAGTACTTC.

J is TRBJ1-1 and V is TRBV12-3 or TRBV12-4; the D is unclear. The germline V and J ends were trimmed by 5 bases and 1 base, with 11 bases remaining between them. The CDR3 totals 14 residues. CDR3 region: CASSMWRRNTEAFF. CDR3 sequence (DNA): TGTGCCAGCAGTATGTGGCGGAGGAACACTGAAGCTTTCTTT.

This clonotype was seen a single time. The chain has TRBV10-3 and TRBJ2-2, with 7 bases lining up with TRBD1. The junction had 13 bases not matched to a gene; V was cut back by 11 bases and J by 7 bases. Germline assignment: CDR1 ENHRY and CDR2 SYGVKD. The CDR3 sequence is 14 residues long. The CDR3 DNA sequence: TGTGCCGCCCAGACTGACAGGGCGAACGGGGAGCTGTTTTTT. Its protein is CAAQTDRANGELFF.

The chain employs TRBV30 and TRBJ1-1; D is uncertain. Germline CDR1 and CDR2: GTSNPN and SVGIG (reference sequence). The CDR3 totals 12 residues. Trimming pared 4 bases from V and 0 bases from J, leaving 6 bases between. The CDR3 DNA reads as TGTGCCTGGAAAAACATGAACACTGAAGCTTTCTTT. Translating it yields CAWKNMNTEAFF.

The chain links TRBV12-3 or TRBV12-4 to TRBJ2-7; TRBD1 is a possible D gene (6 bases). V was cut by 6 bases and J by 2 bases, with 17 bases left in between. This CDR3 has 15 amino acids. For the CDR3, the DNA is TGTGCCAGCAGCCCGACAGGAATAGAGACCTACGAGCAGTACTTC. Translated, it gives CASSPTGIETYEQYF.

The chain combines TRBV4-2 with TRBJ1-2; a possible D gene is TRBD1 (5 bases). V lost 0 bases and J 4 bases, leaving 9 bases between the germline ends. Germline V lookup: CDR1 LGHNA, CDR2 YNFKEQ. CDR3 length: 14 amino acids. The CDR3: CASSQEWGTYGYTF. DNA of the CDR3: TGTGCCAGCAGCCAAGAGTGGGGGACCTATGGCTACACCTTC.

The chain has TRBV3-1 and TRBJ2-6, with a tentative D call TRBD1 (6 bases). With 3 bases removed from V and 0 bases from J, the gap between germline ends came to 12 bases. The germline gives CDR1 LGHDT, CDR2 YNNKEL (reference sequence). The CDR3 has 17 residues. The CDR3 DNA is TGTGCCAGCAGCCAGAGAGGGGGTTTCTCTGGGGCCAACGTCCTGACTTTC. It yields the protein CASSQRGGFSGANVLTF.

The rearrangement joins TRBV5-4 to TRBJ2-3; 12 nucleotides line up with TRBD2. The CDR3 has 19 amino acids. The V and J ends lost 4 bases and 0 bases, in that order; junction bases with no gene match: 12. Germline values: CDR1 SGHNT, CDR2 YYREEE (reference sequence). CDR3 DNA: TGTGCCAGCAGCCCCCCCGGACTAGCGGGGAACCCTAGCACAGATACGCAGTATTTT. This gives the protein CASSPPGLAGNPSTDTQYF.

The chain links TRBV9 to TRBJ1-3, with D perhaps TRBD1 (6 bases). The CDR3 is 16 amino acids. Germline lookup yields CDR1 SGDLS and CDR2 YYNGEE. V lost 4 bases and J 0 bases, leaving 14 bases between the germline ends. CDR3 sequence: CASSPTGSDSGNTIYF. DNA for the CDR3: TGTGCCAGCAGCCCGACAGGATCGGACTCTGGAAACACCATATATTTT.

This clonotype has only one observation. The rearrangement links TRBV25-1 to TRBJ1-2; TRBD1 aligns across 10 bases. V shed 8 bases, J shed 4 bases, and the junction held 16 bases outside the gene matches. The CDR3 spans 17 residues. CDR1 and CDR2 (germline): MGHDK, SYGVNS. In DNA, the CDR3 is TGTGCCAGCCACCCCGGGACAGGGGTATCGGTCGGCTATGGCTACACCTTC. This encodes CASHPGTGVSVGYGYTF.

The chain recombines TRBV15 with TRBJ2-1; D remains unclear. Trimming stripped 3 bases from V and 7 bases from J, with 7 bases between. CDR1 is LNHNV and CDR2 is YYDKDF in the germline V gene (reference sequence). This CDR3 region has 12 residues. CDR3 in amino acids: CATSRRSNEQFF. Here the CDR3 DNA reads TGTGCCACCAGCAGGCGATCAAATGAGCAGTTCTTC.

CDR3 protein: CASSATGTTKPDTQYF. In nucleotides, the CDR3 is TGTGCCAGCAGTGCCACGGGGACTACCAAGCCAGATACGCAGTATTTT. The chain joins TRBV6-4 to TRBJ2-3; 7 positions match TRBD2. Germline CDR1 is MRHNA and CDR2 is SNTAGT. This CDR3 comprises 16 residues. Germline trimming cut 4 bases from V and 4 bases from J; bases unmatched to any gene: 11.

This chain joins TRBV29-1 and TRBJ2-5; D remains unclear. The length of the CDR3 is 10 residues. V was clipped by 7 bases and J by 5 bases, with 8 bases between them. Germline CDR1 is SQVTM and CDR2 is ANQGSEA. CDR3 region: CSASHETQYF. The CDR3 DNA reads TGCAGCGCCTCCCATGAGACCCAGTACTTC.

This chain links TRBV7-2 with TRBJ1-5; D unclear. In germline, CDR1 is SGHTA, CDR2 FQGNSA. With 1 base removed from V and 9 bases from J, the gap between germline ends came to 10 bases. The CDR3 loop spans 13 amino acids. For the CDR3, the DNA is TGTGCCAGCAGCTTAGAAGGCTTGAGGCCCCAGCATTTT. Residues: CASSLEGLRPQHF.

J is TRBJ2-3 and V is TRBV5-1; D is uncertain. This CDR3 contains 14 residues. Deletions cut 0 bases from V and 2 bases from J, with 7 bases between. Per germline, CDR1 SGHRS and CDR2 YFSETQ. The CDR3 loop is CASSLVQYTDTQYF. CDR3 nucleotide sequence: TGCGCCAGCAGCTTGGTCCAGTACACAGATACGCAGTATTTT.

The chain carries TRBV5-1 and TRBJ2-1; 13 bases align to TRBD2. Trimming at V came to 4 bases and at J to 7 bases, leaving 11 bases not matched to a gene. The CDR3 is made up of 17 amino acids. The V gene's germline CDR1 is SGHRS and CDR2 YFSETQ. Here the CDR3 reads CASSAGTSGVSTNEQFF. CDR3 coding DNA: TGCGCCAGCAGCGCCGGGACTAGCGGGGTTTCTACAAATGAGCAGTTCTTC. The whole variable domain, filled in from reference TRBV5-1 and TRBJ2-1, reads KAGVTQTPRYLIKTRGQQVTLSCSPISGHRSVSWYQQTPGQGLQFLFEYFSETQRNKGNFPGRFSGRQFSNSRSEMNVSTLELGDSALYLCASSAGTSGVSTNEQFFGPGTRLTVL.

The chain combines TRBV6-5 with TRBJ2-1; no reliable D call. This CDR3 comprises 14 residues. V was trimmed by 2 bases and J by 3 bases, leaving 8 bases between them. Germline CDR1 reads MNHEY; CDR2 reads SVGAGI. The CDR3 sequence: CASSYQSHYNEQFF. DNA for the CDR3: TGTGCCAGCAGTTACCAGAGCCACTACAATGAGCAGTTCTTC.

DNA for the CDR3: TGTGCCAGCAGTGAAGAGGGGGGGGCCTCCACAGATACGCAGTATTTT. It specifies CASSEEGGASTDTQYF. The genes are TRBV2 and TRBJ2-3, with a weak D call TRBD2 (7 bases). From germline, CDR1 is SNHLY and CDR2 FYNNEI. This CDR3 has 16 amino acids. The V and J ends lost 1 base and 2 bases respectively, with 13 bases between them.

The rearrangement joins TRBV11-2 to TRBJ2-5; TRBD2 agrees at 8 bases. Germline CDR1 reads SGHAT; CDR2 reads FQNNGV. The CDR3 contains 14 residues. V lost 5 bases to trimming and J lost 8 bases; unmatched junction nucleotides: 10. CDR3 in DNA: TGTGCCAGCAGCCAATTTAGCGGGGTTGCCACCCAGTACTTC. It translates to CASSQFSGVATQYF. The entire variable domain, with the rest obtained from reference TRBV11-2 and TRBJ2-5, is as follows: EAGVAQSPRYKIIEKRQSVAFWCNPISGHATLYWYQQILGQGPKLLIQFQNNGVVDDSQLPKDRFSAERLKGVDSTLKIQPAKLEDSAVYLCASSQFSGVATQYFGPGTRLLVL.

CDR3 residues: CAGTSTSTDTQYF. For the CDR3, the DNA is TGTGCCGGGACTTCAACTAGCACAGATACGCAGTATTTT. The rearrangement links TRBV2 to TRBJ2-3; TRBD2 is a possible D gene (6 bases). Deletions cut 11 bases from V and 0 bases from J, with 12 bases between. Germline-derived CDR1 and CDR2 are SNHLY and FYNNEI. The CDR3 has 13 residues.

This sequence joins TRBV15 and TRBJ2-3, with TRBD2 matching 7 bases. With V trimmed by 5 bases and J by 2 bases, 7 bases remained unmatched. This CDR3 spans 15 amino acids. Germline lookup yields CDR1 LNHNV and CDR2 YYDKDF (reference sequence). CDR3: CATSDRRGSTDTQYF. The CDR3 nucleotides are TGTGCCACCAGCGACCGGCGGGGGTCCACAGATACGCAGTATTTT.

J is TRBJ1-2 and V is TRBV29-1; no definite D call. Trimming cost V 0 bases and J 6 bases, with 8 bases left between them. Looked up from germline, CDR1 is SQVTM and CDR2 is ANQGSEA. The CDR3 has 12 amino acids. CDR3: CSVEDRRHGYTF. The DNA of the CDR3 is TGCAGCGTTGAAGATCGTAGGCATGGCTACACCTTC.

This clonotype was observed once. This chain uses TRBV30 with TRBJ1-1; tentative D call: TRBD1 (5 bases). The CDR3 extends over 13 amino acids. Trimming removed 0 bases from V and 6 bases from J, with 11 bases in between. The germline CDR1 and CDR2 sequences are GTSNPN and SVGIG (reference sequence). The CDR3 here is CAWSVVRGAEAFF. CDR3 sequence (DNA): TGTGCCTGGAGTGTCGTTCGGGGGGCTGAAGCTTTCTTT.